A single T cell receptor (beta chain) is shown here with its context. Only in-frame clones appear in the TCRdb table, and some are missing; sequencing was by immunoSEQ multiplex PCR. The sample shows 150,000 to 200,000 clones, around 93% of them seen only once. There are 15 residues in the CDR3. The V end lost 4 bases, the J end lost 1 base, and 11 bases lay between the germline ends. Germline-derived CDR1 and CDR2 are SGHTA and FQGNSA. This sample stems from a study of control samples from healthy donors and cancer patients. The TCR was taken from a woman aged 55 to 70 in good health. This sequence joins TRBV7-2 and TRBJ1-5; D possibly corresponds to TRBD1 (6 bases). Material: blood. The CDR3 DNA reads TGTGCCAGCAGCTGGGAGACAGGAAGCAATCAGCCCCAGCATTTT. Its protein product is CASSWETGSNQPQHF.